Below, 15 T cell receptor beta chains from the same sample are listed, as sequenced in a study of shared clonotypes between healthy human individuals. The assay was immunoSEQ multiplex PCR, and TCRdb's table has in-frame clones only and misses some. The table shows 2 million to 2.5 million clones, with 85% to 95% occurring only once. What was sequenced was naive CD4+ T cells sorted from blood. Subset: CD45RA+ positively selected. The receptors were sampled from a man younger than 35 in good health.

This chain joins TRBV11-2 and TRBJ1-3; the D gene is possibly TRBD1 (6 bases). The CDR3 totals 16 residues. Trimming removed 2 bases at V and 0 bases at J, with 11 bases between. CDR1 and CDR2 from the germline V gene are SGHAT and FQNNGV. CDR3 in amino acids: CASSLTDRGSGNTIYF. The CDR3 DNA is TGTGCCAGCAGCTTAACGGACAGAGGCTCTGGAAACACCATATATTTT.

In regard to this clone: Additional DNA sequences in this sample encode the identical CDR3. This chain joins TRBV6-5 and TRBJ1-3; TRBD1 might be the D (5 bases). CDR1 and CDR2 (germline): MNHEY, SVGAGI. This CDR3 has 15 amino acids. V was cut by 3 bases and J by 0 bases, with 9 bases left in between. The CDR3: CASSYQGLSGNTIYF. The CDR3 DNA follows: TGTGCCAGCAGTTATCAGGGTCTCTCTGGAAACACCATATATTTT.

This chain links TRBV6-6 with TRBJ1-2; D unclear. The CDR3 runs to 13 residues. V was pared by 0 bases and J by 8 bases, with 10 bases between. Germline lookup yields CDR1 MNHNY and CDR2 SVGAGI (reference sequence). The DNA of the CDR3 is TGTGCCAGCAGTTACTCGGCGGCTAAGGGCTACACCTTC. Translated: CASSYSAAKGYTF.

The chain uses TRBV28 and TRBJ2-3; D is perhaps TRBD1 or TRBD2 (5 bases each). V was cut by 4 bases and J by 3 bases, with 14 bases left in between. CDR3 size: 15 residues. From germline, CDR1 is MDHEN and CDR2 SYDVKM. The CDR3 DNA sequence: TGTGCCAGCAGTTCCCCGGGGCAGGTAACAGATACGCAGTATTTT. Protein: CASSSPGQVTDTQYF.

The chain couples TRBV11-2 to TRBJ2-3, with 10 positions matching TRBD2. The CDR3 is made up of 15 amino acids. V was clipped by 5 bases and J by 5 bases; unmatched bases: 7. CDR1 is SGHAT and CDR2 is FQNNGV in the germline V gene. The CDR3 protein is CASSTLAGVGDTQYF. The DNA for the CDR3 is TGTGCCAGCAGCACTCTAGCGGGAGTAGGAGATACGCAGTATTTT.

Here the CDR3 DNA reads TGTGCCAGCAATCTTCCGGACACCCTGGGCAATCAGCCCCAGCATTTT. Its protein product is CASNLPDTLGNQPQHF. The rearrangement links TRBV28 to TRBJ1-5, with a possible D match to TRBD1 (5 bases). The CDR3 length is 16 residues. Germline V gene sequence: CDR1 MDHEN, CDR2 SYDVKM. Trimming took off 7 bases at V and 2 bases at J, with 18 bases between the two ends.

As for this clone: The junction shows a germline mismatch at one end, possibly a read error. This chain's CDR3 is CASNLGSGGDYGYTF. The CDR3 DNA reads TGTGCCAGCAACTTGGGTTCTGGGGGTGACTATGGCTACACCTTC. The V and J genes are TRBV5-4 and TRBJ1-2; D may be TRBD1 (5 bases). This CDR3 has 15 amino acids. The germline gives CDR1 SGHNT, CDR2 YYREEE (reference sequence).

This sequence joins TRBV2 and TRBJ1-1; D is perhaps TRBD1 (6 bases). This CDR3 region has 14 residues. Trimming took 6 bases from V and 1 from J, leaving 12 bases between them. Per the germline V gene, CDR1 is SNHLY and CDR2 is FYNNEI. The CDR3 DNA follows: TGTGCCAGCAGAAGGAGACAGGAGAACACTGAAGCTTTCTTT. Translated, it gives CASRRRQENTEAFF.

The chain's CDR3 is CAWSVRGGAKNIQYF. CDR3 DNA sequence: TGTGCCTGGAGTGTACGTGGGGGGGCCAAAAACATTCAGTACTTC. The chain carries TRBV30 and TRBJ2-4; D perhaps matches TRBD2 (6 bases). Germline assignment: CDR1 GTSNPN and CDR2 SVGIG (reference sequence). The CDR3 has 15 residues. V lost 0 bases and J 1 base, leaving 10 bases between the germline ends.

As for this clone: Different DNA sequences within this sample yield the same CDR3. The rearrangement joins TRBV18 to TRBJ2-2; D gene ambiguous. Trimming pared 2 bases from V and 5 bases from J, leaving 6 bases between. The CDR3 consists of 13 residues. CDR1 is KGHSH, CDR2 LQKENI, per germline. CDR3 coding DNA: TGTGCCAGCTCACCAAGACAAACCGGGGAGCTGTTTTTT. Translation: CASSPRQTGELFF.

This clone appeared once. V and J are TRBV7-6 and TRBJ2-7; D assignment may be TRBD1 or TRBD2 (5 bases each). The CDR3 totals 15 residues. Trimming took 3 bases from V and 2 from J, leaving 14 bases between them. The germline CDR1 and CDR2 sequences are SGHVS and FNYEAQ. CDR3 region: CASSFYRDRPYEQYF. The CDR3 DNA reads TGTGCCAGCAGCTTCTACCGGGACCGTCCCTACGAGCAGTACTTC. Looking up the rest from reference TRBV7-6 and TRBJ2-7 gives the full variable domain: GAGVSQSPRYKVTKRGQDVALRCDPISGHVSLYWYRQALGQGPEFLTYFNYEAQQDKSGLPNDRFSAERPEGSISTLTIQRTEQRDSAMYRCASSFYRDRPYEQYFGPGTRLTVT.

This chain uses TRBV7-3 with TRBJ2-3, with TRBD2 as a possible D gene (6 bases). Trimming took 4 bases from V and 2 from J, leaving 7 bases between them. The CDR3 spans 13 residues. CDR1 and CDR2 from the germline V gene are SGHTA and FQGTGA. This chain's CDR3 is CASSSGVTDTQYF. The CDR3 DNA reads as TGTGCCAGCAGCTCGGGGGTCACAGATACGCAGTATTTT.

This clone was detected many times. V is TRBV25-1 and J is TRBJ2-7, with TRBD1 identical over 8 bases. Germline CDR1 is MGHDK and CDR2 is SYGVNS. The J segment lost 5 bases and the V segment lost 5 bases, leaving 8 bases of the junction unmatched. The CDR3 is 14 residues long. The CDR3 loop is CASSPGQGMNEQYF. The CDR3 DNA follows: TGTGCCAGCAGTCCCGGACAGGGAATGAACGAGCAGTACTTC.

The J gene is TRBJ1-2, the V gene TRBV7-9; D gene uncertain. Germline CDR1 reads SEHNR; CDR2 reads FQNEAQ (reference sequence). The germline V and J ends were trimmed by 1 base and 5 bases, with 8 bases remaining between them. There are 13 residues in the CDR3. The CDR3 sequence: CASSLDVKYGYTF. CDR3 DNA: TGTGCCAGCAGCTTAGATGTCAAGTATGGCTACACCTTC.

The chain employs TRBV29-1 and TRBJ2-7, with no clear D. From germline, CDR1 is SQVTM and CDR2 ANQGSEA. The CDR3 sequence is 11 residues long. V lost 4 bases, J lost 5 bases, and 9 bases lay in between. The DNA for the CDR3 is TGCAGCGTTGGAGGATCCCACGAGCAGTACTTC. Translated: CSVGGSHEQYF.